Below are 6 T cell receptor beta chains sequenced from a single sample in a study of T cells in Graves' hyperthyroidism and ophthalmopathy. RNA transcripts provided the source from which TCR beta CDR3 regions were amplified. The primer set for the first-round RT-PCR of the TCR CDR3 was HTBI. A single record per CDR3 protein comes from TCRdb applying MiXCR to the multiplex PCR reads. The sample includes hundreds of thousands of distinct CDR3 sequences, about 20% of them seen just once. Material: blood. The origin of the receptors is a man aged 30 to 39 with Graves' ophthalmopathy.

This clonotype has a count of ten or more. The rearrangement joins TRBV7-8 to TRBJ2-7, with 7 bases aligning to TRBD1. The CDR3 loop spans 17 amino acids. The germline gives CDR1 SGHVS, CDR2 FQNEAQ. The ends lost 2 bases at V and 0 bases at J; junction bases unmatched: 10. The CDR3 DNA reads TGTGCCAGCAGCTTATCGGGTGTGGACAGGTACTCCTACGAGCAGTACTTC. It encodes CASSLSGVDRYSYEQYF.

The rearrangement joins TRBV28 to TRBJ1-2; D not resolved. V was trimmed by 9 bases and J by 0 bases, leaving 14 bases between them. The germline V gene encodes CDR1 MDHEN and CDR2 SYDVKM. The CDR3 loop spans 14 amino acids. CDR3 nucleotides: TGTGCCAGTTACCCCGCAACTACTAACTATGGCTACACCTTC. Protein sequence: CASYPATTNYGYTF.

This clonotype appeared many times. V gene TRBV6-2 or TRBV6-3 combines with J gene TRBJ2-7; D may correspond to TRBD1 or TRBD2 (5 bases each). The germline gives CDR1 MNHEY, CDR2 SVGEGT. This CDR3 region has 14 residues. Trimming pared 6 bases from V and 0 bases from J, leaving 12 bases between. The CDR3 coding sequence is TGTGCCAGCAGCAGGGACGGGAACTCCTACGAGCAGTACTTC. Protein sequence: CASSRDGNSYEQYF.

This clonotype was seen repeatedly, ten times or more. This sequence joins TRBV3-1 and TRBJ2-1; D is uncertain. CDR1 is LGHDT and CDR2 is YNNKEL in the germline V gene (reference sequence). Trimming took 4 bases from V and 7 from J, leaving 11 bases between them. The CDR3 totals 13 residues. The DNA for the CDR3 is TGTGCCAGCAGCCGAGAGTTGACGAATGAGCAGTTCTTC. This sequence encodes CASSRELTNEQFF.

This clonotype was seen ten or more times. This chain connects TRBV30 to TRBJ2-2; D possibly corresponds to TRBD1 (6 bases). This CDR3 has 13 residues. V lost 3 bases and J lost 4, with 9 bases in between. Germline CDR1 reads GTSNPN; CDR2 reads SVGIG (reference sequence). The CDR3 nucleotides are TGTGCCTGGAGGTCACAGGGCACCGGGGAGCTGTTTTTT. Protein sequence: CAWRSQGTGELFF.

Only a few counts were recorded for this clonotype. DNA for the CDR3: TGTGCCAGCAGTTTAGGGCCATGGGGGGGTGAGCAGTTCTTC. Amino acid sequence: CASSLGPWGGEQFF. The chain carries TRBV28 and TRBJ2-1, with 7 bases that match TRBD2. With 2 bases clipped from V and 9 bases from J, the junction kept 7 bases outside the gene matches. Germline V gene data show CDR1 as MDHEN and CDR2 as SYDVKM. The CDR3 extends over 14 amino acids.